The clone carrying this T cell receptor (beta chain) was found a few times. What it binds is unknown. Molecules of cDNA were individually given unique molecular identifiers that were attached to them. MiXCR, applied by TCRdb to the 5' RACE reads, yields one record per CDR3 protein. The sample holds about 64,000 distinct CDR3 sequences, over 20% seen once. The CDR3 sequence is 14 residues long. Germline V gene data show CDR1 as MNHNS and CDR2 as SASEGT. V lost 4 bases, J lost 5 bases, and 12 bases lay in between. The sample originates from a study of early T cells in non-severe SARS-CoV-2 infection. The study, taken as a whole, reports: VDJdb matches were skewed toward anti-spike CD8 T cell responses.

Source: whole blood, taken at baseline. The chain is built from TRBV6-1 and TRBJ2-1, with no clear D. The TCR originated in an adult who was a healthcare worker with PCR-confirmed SARS-CoV-2 infection or an uninfected control (not recorded which). The chain's CDR3 is CASSAPPHDNEQFF. CDR3 nucleotide sequence: TGTGCCAGCAGTGCTCCCCCTCATGACAATGAGCAGTTCTTC.